A single sample gave rise to the 5 T cell receptor beta chains below, sequenced in a study of blood T cell repertoires in COVID-19. The method was immunoSEQ multiplex PCR; TCRdb's version includes in-frame clones alone and lacks a portion of them. This sample has over 300,000 clones, with around 84% found just once. Sequenced material: PBMCs or T cells enriched from blood (not recorded which). These receptors all come from a young woman who had recovered from COVID-19.

CDR3: CASSLHQGLSTEAFF. CDR3 in DNA: TGTGCCAGCAGCTTACACCAGGGGTTGAGCACTGAAGCTTTCTTT. The chain links TRBV5-5 to TRBJ1-1, with a weak D call TRBD1 (6 bases). The CDR3 extends over 15 amino acids. With 2 bases removed from V and 4 bases from J, the gap between germline ends came to 15 bases. Germline-derived CDR1 and CDR2 are SGHKS and YYEKEE (reference sequence).

The chain is built from TRBV7-3 and TRBJ1-2; D is unresolved. The CDR3 is 13 residues long. Germline V CDR1 and CDR2: SGHTA, FQGTGA. V was trimmed by 4 bases and J by 6 bases, leaving 12 bases between them. CDR3 DNA: TGTGCCAGCAGCTCTGCGACCGGAGATGGCTACACCTTC. Its translation is CASSSATGDGYTF.

The V gene is TRBV27, the J gene TRBJ2-5; 8 nucleotides line up with TRBD2. The germline CDR1 and CDR2 sequences are MNHEY and SMNVEV (reference sequence). With V trimmed by 6 bases and J by 5 bases, 20 bases remained unmatched. The CDR3 is made up of 18 amino acids. The DNA of the CDR3 is TGTGCCAGCAGCTCCCCCGGCGGGGTAGCGGGATGGGGGGAGACCCAGTACTTC. It yields the protein CASSSPGGVAGWGETQYF.

V is TRBV10-2 and J is TRBJ2-7, with 7 bases that match TRBD1. CDR1 is WSHSY and CDR2 is SAAADI in the germline V gene. CDR3 length: 12 amino acids. V lost 6 bases and J lost 7; bases outside the gene matches: 6. The CDR3 DNA follows: TGCGCCAGCAGGACAGGGCAGTCGGAGCAGTACTTC. Its protein is CASRTGQSEQYF.

CDR3 residues: CASSPPDSYNEQFF. CDR3 nucleotides: TGCGCCAGCAGCCCCCCGGACAGTTACAATGAGCAGTTCTTC. This rearrangement joins TRBV5-1 to TRBJ2-1; a weak D match, TRBD1 (6 bases). CDR3 length equals 14 residues. CDR1 is SGHRS, CDR2 YFSETQ, per germline. V was pared by 4 bases and J by 4 bases, with 12 bases between.